This paragraph covers one TCR beta chain sequence. The antigen is undetermined. The data are from a study of somatic mutations in cytotoxic T cells in rheumatoid arthritis. Study-wide findings and caveats: Adjustment for multiple comparisons was not applied to the slight TRBV07 underrepresentation observed in rheumatoid arthritis patients.

Each healthy control was a blood donor; the group had a median age of about 59 years (range roughly 20-75), and more than 45% were female. This table comes from immunoSEQ multiplex PCR, and its TCRdb copy is limited to in-frame clones, with some not included. The sample holds some 40,000 clones, 84% seen once. Germline-derived CDR1 and CDR2 are SGDLS and YYNGEE. This CDR3 has 16 residues. V gave up 0 bases and J gave up 1 base, with 12 bases separating them. The gene calls are TRBV9 and TRBJ2-3; D might be TRBD2 (7 bases). Sequences were obtained from CD8+ T cells sorted from blood. The TCR comes from a man aged 40-50 years in good health. The chain's CDR3 is CASSVAGGAGTDTQYF. Here the CDR3 DNA reads TGTGCCAGCAGCGTAGCGGGGGGCGCGGGCACAGATACGCAGTATTTT.